The clone carrying this TCR beta chain occurred a few times. This table comes from immunoSEQ multiplex PCR, and its TCRdb copy is limited to in-frame clones, with some not included. The sample shows approximately 73,000 clones, around 93% of them seen only once. These data come from a study of technical replicates of blood from a handful of donors. This CDR3 has 13 residues. The germline V gene has CDR1 SEHNR and CDR2 FQNEAQ (reference sequence). V was pared by 4 bases and J by 1 base, with 8 bases between. This clonotype was obtained from a human donor in good health. The V call is TRBV7-9, the J call TRBJ2-7; D not resolved. The source material was T cells isolated from PBMCs. The CDR3 here is CASSWHESYEQYF. In DNA, the CDR3 is TGTGCCAGCAGCTGGCACGAATCCTACGAGCAGTACTTC.